This T cell receptor (beta chain) was recovered during a study of blood T cell repertoires in COVID-19. The CDR3 is 15 residues long. Germline-derived CDR1 and CDR2 are SGDLS and YYNGEE. V lost 4 bases, J lost 4 bases, and 6 bases stayed unmatched. Profiled with immunoSEQ multiplex PCR; TCRdb holds only in-frame clones, not every one. The sample holds approximately 70,000 clones; approximately 90% are singletons and the top ten take 7.5% to 9.5%. Sequenced sample: peripheral blood. This clonotype was sampled from a human donor in a cohort sampled during active COVID-19. The chain joins TRBV9 to TRBJ1-1; 11 bases align to TRBD1. CDR3 sequence reads: CASSPRTGGFTEAFF. In DNA, the CDR3 is TGTGCCAGCAGCCCACGGACAGGGGGCTTCACTGAAGCTTTCTTT.